This is a list of T cell receptor beta chains from one sample in a study of cytomegalovirus exposure and HLA in healthy donors. Produced via immunoSEQ multiplex PCR; TCRdb's table is partial and in-frame only. The sample lists 150,000 to 200,000 clones; around 77% were seen once. The sequenced material came from PBMCs. Source of these receptors: a woman between 25 and 40 years old in good health and CMV-seronegative. The CDR3 runs from the conserved cysteine through the conserved F or W. A D gene is named only where the DNA matches it firmly. Clone size, where shown, is once, few, many, or a class for clones that have expanded.

TRBD2	TRBV4-2	NA	TRBJ2-1	TGTGCCAGCAGCCAAGCTAGCGGGGGAATTAATGAGCAGTTCTTC	CASSQASGGINEQFF
NA	TRBV4-3	NA	TRBJ1-2	TGCGCCAGCAGCCAAGATGGGGGGGAAGACTATGGCTACACCTTC	CASSQDGGEDYGYTF
NA	TRBV10-3	NA	TRBJ2-3	TGTGCCGCGGGGGCCGTCGGGAGCACAGATACGCAGTATTTT	CAAGAVGSTDTQYF
NA	TRBV11-2	NA	TRBJ1-1	TGTGCCAGCAGCTTAATTCGAGGACAGAGGACAGTCTCCGAAGCTTTCTTT	CASSLIRGQRTVSEAFF
TRBD1	TRBV4-3	NA	TRBJ1-5	TGCGCCAGCAGCCCTCCCGCGGACAGGGGTACCAATCAGCCCCAGCATTTT	CASSPPADRGTNQPQHF
TRBD1	TRBV2	NA	TRBJ1-1	TGTGCCAGCAGCCCGGGACAGGGTTGGGTATCTGAAGCTTTCTTT	CASSPGQGWVSEAFF
NA	TRBV18	NA	TRBJ1-2	TGTGCCAGCTCACCACCGCATAGCGGACGGTTGAACTATGGCTACACCTTC	CASSPPHSGRLNYGYTF
TRBD2	TRBV7-9	NA	TRBJ2-7	TGTGCCAGCAGCTTAGGAGGGACTAATTCCTACGAGCAGTACTTC	CASSLGGTNSYEQYF
NA	TRBV10-3	few	TRBJ1-1	TGTGCCATCAGTGAAGGGGAAGGGGATGAAGCTTTCTTT	CAISEGEGDEAFF
NA	TRBV27	NA	TRBJ1-1	TGTGCCAGCAGTTTAGTTCAGGGAATATCTGAAGCTTTCTTT	CASSLVQGISEAFF
NA	TRBV5-1	NA	TRBJ2-7	TGCGCCAGCAGCTTGGAACCGGGACAAGGATACGAGCAGTACTTC	CASSLEPGQGYEQYF
TRBD2	TRBV4-2	NA	TRBJ2-1	TGTGCCAGCAGCCAAGGAGAAGCGGGGGGGGACTACAATGAGCAGTTCTTC	CASSQGEAGGDYNEQFF
TRBD1	TRBV5-1	NA	TRBJ1-4	TGCGCCAGCAGCTTGGGACAGGGGGCAACTAATGAAAAACTGTTTTTT	CASSLGQGATNEKLFF
NA	TRBV7-9	NA	TRBJ1-1	TGTGCCAGCGTGCGACAGGAGAACACTGAAGCTTTCTTT	CASVRQENTEAFF
TRBD2	TRBV5-1	NA	TRBJ2-1	TGCGCCAGCAGCTTGGGCCTAGCGGTGGAACAGTTCTTC	CASSLGLAVEQFF
NA	TRBV2	few	TRBJ2-2	TGTGCCAGCAGCCTGATTCTCGGTACCGGGGAGCTGTTTTTT	CASSLILGTGELFF
NA	TRBV2	NA	TRBJ2-7	TGTGCCAGCAGTGAGCTGGCAGGGAAGGGCGAGCAGTACTTC	CASSELAGKGEQYF
NA	TRBV11-2	once	TRBJ2-7	TGTGCCAGCAGCCGAGGTTCAGGGCCATTGTACGAGCAGTACTTC	CASSRGSGPLYEQYF
TRBD1	TRBV7-9	once	TRBJ1-2	TGTGCCAGCAGCCCGGACAGGCGGGGCTACACCTTC	CASSPDRRGYTF
TRBD2	TRBV18	NA	TRBJ2-2	TGTGCCAGCTCTCCCCAGCGGGGAGGTACCGGGGAGCTGTTTTTT	CASSPQRGGTGELFF
TRBD1	TRBV29-1	NA	TRBJ1-3	TGCAGCGTGTGGACAGGACTAAACACCATATATTTT	CSVWTGLNTIYF
NA	TRBV7-3	NA	TRBJ2-3	TGTGCCAGCAGCTTACTAGAGAGCACAGATACGCAGTATTTT	CASSLLESTDTQYF
TRBD1	TRBV6-6	few	TRBJ2-7	TGTGCCAGCAGTCCCGGAACCGGGACAGGGGGCGACGAGCAGTACTTC	CASSPGTGTGGDEQYF
TRBD2	TRBV2	NA	TRBJ2-3	TGTGCCAGCCCCGGGACTAGCGGGGGGGATACAGATACGCAGTATTTT	CASPGTSGGDTDTQYF
NA	TRBV12-5	NA	TRBJ1-5	TGTGCTAGTGGCCGGGGGGGGGTGGGACAGCCCCAGCATTTT	CASGRGGVGQPQHF
TRBD1	TRBV29-1	NA	TRBJ1-2	TGCAGCGCCCCCGCGACAGGGAGAAGTTCCTTCAACTATGGCTACACCTTC	CSAPATGRSSFNYGYTF
TRBD2	TRBV29-1	NA	TRBJ2-7	TGCAGCGTTGGATCGCCTAGCGGGGGGACTCGATCCTACGAGCAGTACTTC	CSVGSPSGGTRSYEQYF
NA	TRBV4-2	few	TRBJ2-1	TGTGCCAGCAGCCAAGATTACAGGAACAATGAGCAGTTCTTC	CASSQDYRNNEQFF
NA	TRBV4-3	once	TRBJ2-5	TGCGCCAGCAGCCAAGATAACTCAGGGCTCCTTTGGGAGACCCAGTACTTC	CASSQDNSGLLWETQYF
NA	TRBV4-3	NA	TRBJ1-5	TGCGCCAGCAGCCAAGTTAGGCTCGGACAGCTCAATCAGCCCCAGCATTTT	CASSQVRLGQLNQPQHF
NA	TRBV6-5	NA	TRBJ2-1	TGTGCCAGCAGTGATTACAGCTCCTACAATGAGCAGTTCTTC	CASSDYSSYNEQFF
NA	TRBV30	NA	TRBJ2-5	TGTGCCTGGAATGAGGGTATCCAAGAGACCCAGTACTTC	CAWNEGIQETQYF
TRBD1	TRBV25-1	NA	TRBJ1-4	TGTGCCAGCAGTGGGGCTATACAGGGGCGTAATGAAAAACTGTTTTTT	CASSGAIQGRNEKLFF
TRBD1	TRBV7-9	NA	TRBJ1-6	TGTGCCAGCAGCCCTACAGGGGGCGGATATTCACCCCTCCACTTT	CASSPTGGGYSPLHF
TRBD1	TRBV18	NA	TRBJ1-1	TGTGCCAGCTCACCACCTTGGACAGGGACAACTGAAGCTTTCTTT	CASSPPWTGTTEAFF
NA	TRBV15	few	TRBJ1-6	TGTGCCACCAGAGAGTATACGGATTCACCCCTCCACTTT	CATREYTDSPLHF
TRBD2	TRBV7-2	NA	TRBJ2-7	TGTGCCAGCAGCTTAGGATGGTTCCTAGCGGGGGGGCTCTACGAGCAGTACTTC	CASSLGWFLAGGLYEQYF
TRBD1	TRBV6-1	few	TRBJ2-7	TGTGCCAGCAGACAACAGGGGGATATCGGGCAGTACTTC	CASRQQGDIGQYF
TRBD1	TRBV4-1	NA	TRBJ1-4	TGCGCCAGCAGCCGAACGACAGGGGGAGTTGAAAAACTGTTTTTT	CASSRTTGGVEKLFF
NA	TRBV7-6	NA	TRBJ1-2	TGTGCCAGCAGCTTACCGGGGGGTGGCTACACCTTC	CASSLPGGGYTF
TRBD1	TRBV18	NA	TRBJ1-2	TGTGCCAGCTCGCGCACTGAGACAGGGGGAGGCTACACCTTC	CASSRTETGGGYTF
NA	TRBV19	NA	TRBJ1-1	TGTGCCAGTAGTGCAACATGGAGGAACACTGAAGCTTTCTTT	CASSATWRNTEAFF
NA	TRBV29-1	NA	TRBJ1-2	TGCAGCGTTGAAACAGGACGGACGATCTATGGCTACACCTTC	CSVETGRTIYGYTF
TRBD1	TRBV25-1	NA	TRBJ1-3	TGTGCCAGCAGTGAGCCGGGACAGGGGGGGGACACCATATATTTT	CASSEPGQGGDTIYF
TRBD1	TRBV9	NA	TRBJ2-5	TGTGCCAGCAGAGGGACAGTAGAGACCCAGTACTTC	CASRGTVETQYF
NA	TRBV2	NA	TRBJ2-1	TGTGCCAGCAGTGAGGGGCCCGTGGATGAGCAGTTCTTC	CASSEGPVDEQFF
NA	TRBV7-3	NA	TRBJ2-1	TGTGCCAGCAGCTTAAGGCTAGCCTCCTACAATGAGCAGTTCTTC	CASSLRLASYNEQFF
TRBD1	TRBV19	NA	TRBJ2-5	TGTGCCAGTAGTCGACAGGGGGGTCCCCAGTACTTC	CASSRQGGPQYF
NA	TRBV5-6	NA	TRBJ1-2	TGTGCCAGCAGCTTTCTTGATGGCTACACCTTC	CASSFLDGYTF
NA	TRBV19	NA	TRBJ2-7	TGTGCCAGTAGTATAGTACCTAGGAGGGAGCAGTACTTC	CASSIVPRREQYF
TRBD1	TRBV30	once	TRBJ1-5	TGTGCCTGGAGTCCAATCGGGACAGGGTCCCAGCAGCCCCAGCATTTT	CAWSPIGTGSQQPQHF
TRBD1	TRBV5-1	NA	TRBJ2-2	TGCGCCAGCAGCTTGGACGGGACAGGGGCCGGGGAGCTGTTTTTT	CASSLDGTGAGELFF
NA	TRBV18	NA	TRBJ1-1	TGTGCCAGCTCACCATTGCCGGGGACTGAAGCTTTCTTT	CASSPLPGTEAFF